What follows are 22 T cell receptor beta chains derived from one specimen sequenced in a study of blood T cells in healthy people across ages. Through a sample-barcoded 5' primer and a J-beta primer mix, a second PCR was run for about 7 to 12 cycles. TCRdb re-called the 5' RACE reads with MiXCR, one entry per CDR3 protein. The sample contains over 1,300,000 distinct CDR3 sequences, roughly 64% of which appear only once. Sequenced: blood. The receptor set was obtained from a man aged 18 to 29 in good health.

The V gene is TRBV6-5, the J gene TRBJ1-5; D perhaps matches TRBD1 (6 bases). CDR1 is MNHEY, CDR2 SVGAGI, per germline. V was pared by 8 bases and J by 6 bases, with 23 bases between. The CDR3 has 16 amino acids. Written as DNA, the CDR3 is TGTGCCAGCTCCACGGGCAGGGCCGGGGGGGCTCAGCCCCAGCATTTT. Amino acid sequence: CASSTGRAGGAQPQHF.

The chain links TRBV5-6 to TRBJ2-3; TRBD1 aligns across 10 bases. Germline trimming cut 4 bases from V and 5 bases from J; bases unmatched to any gene: 7. In germline, CDR1 is SGHDT, CDR2 YYEEEE. This CDR3 is 15 amino acids long. The CDR3: CASSSGTGEGDTQYF. DNA for the CDR3: TGTGCCAGCAGCAGCGGGACAGGGGAGGGAGATACGCAGTATTTT.

In this sample, this clonotype turned up once. The chain employs TRBV12-5 and TRBJ2-1; D uncertain. This CDR3 comprises 14 residues. V shed 1 base and J shed 0 bases, with 4 bases lying between them. In germline, CDR1 is LGHNT, CDR2 FRNRAP. The CDR3 loop is CASGLAISYNEQFF. The CDR3 DNA follows: TGTGCTAGTGGTTTGGCAATCTCCTACAATGAGCAGTTCTTC.

The chain employs TRBV10-1 and TRBJ2-3; 7 nucleotides agree with TRBD2. There are 17 residues in the CDR3. Per the germline V gene, CDR1 is WNHNN and CDR2 is SYGVQD (reference sequence). With V trimmed by 2 bases and J by 3 bases, 11 bases remained unmatched. This CDR3 is CASSEGREAIWTDTQYF. CDR3 sequence (DNA): TGCGCCAGCAGTGAGGGGAGGGAAGCTATATGGACAGATACGCAGTATTTT.

V gene TRBV7-2 combines with J gene TRBJ1-2; D is ambiguous. V lost 5 bases, J lost 4 bases, and 20 bases lay in between. The CDR3 has 16 amino acids. Germline assignment: CDR1 SGHTA and CDR2 FQGNSA. The CDR3 region is CASSQGGHKSGYGYTF. Written as DNA, the CDR3 is TGTGCCAGCAGCCAAGGCGGGCACAAAAGCGGCTATGGCTACACCTTC.

This clonotype turned up a few times. The genes are TRBV24-1 and TRBJ2-4; TRBD2 matches at 11 bases. The J segment lost 2 bases and the V segment lost 3 bases, leaving 5 bases of the junction unmatched. The CDR3 covers 17 residues. The V gene's germline CDR1 is KGHDR and CDR2 SFDVKD. DNA of the CDR3: TGTGCCACCAGTGATCCCACTAGCGGGAGAACCAAAAACATTCAGTACTTC. This translates into CATSDPTSGRTKNIQYF.

This clonotype was seen a handful of times. The CDR3 region has the DNA TGTGCCAGCAGTAGCCGCTTGGGTGATGAGCAGTTCTTC. Protein: CASSSRLGDEQFF. This chain uses TRBV28 with TRBJ2-1; D is uncertain. The germline V gene encodes CDR1 MDHEN and CDR2 SYDVKM. Trimming left V 5 bases short and J 8 bases short, with 13 bases between. The CDR3 consists of 13 residues.

The chain uses TRBV6-2 or TRBV6-3 and TRBJ2-1; 9 nucleotides agree with TRBD1. The CDR3 spans 13 residues. The ends lost 10 bases at V and 4 bases at J; junction bases unmatched: 5. Germline-derived CDR1 and CDR2 are MNHEY and SVGEGT. CDR3 amino acids: CATTGGSYNEQFF. In nucleotides, the CDR3 is TGTGCCACCACAGGGGGCTCTTACAATGAGCAGTTCTTC.

A remark on this clonotype: Compared with germline, one end of the junction differs, possibly owing to a read error. The rearrangement joins TRBV6-2 or TRBV6-3 to TRBJ2-6; D call uncertain. This CDR3 comprises 12 residues. Germline V gene lookup returns CDR1 MNHEY and CDR2 SVGEGT. The CDR3 DNA reads TGTGTCAGCACCGCTGGGGCCAACGTCCTGACTTTC. Translated: CVSTAGANVLTF.

V and J are TRBV4-2 and TRBJ2-1; TRBD2 might be the D (8 bases). Germline CDR1 LGHNA, CDR2 YNFKEQ. Trimming pared 0 bases from V and 7 bases from J, leaving 19 bases between. The CDR3 spans 17 residues. CDR3 sequence reads: CASSQDQGLAGGNEQFF. The CDR3 DNA reads TGTGCCAGCAGCCAAGATCAAGGACTAGCAGGGGGGAATGAGCAGTTCTTC.

The CDR3 sequence: CASTETGPNTGELFF. The CDR3 nucleotides read TGTGCCAGCACAGAAACGGGACCGAACACCGGGGAGCTGTTTTTT. The genes are TRBV6-2 or TRBV6-3 and TRBJ2-2; D assignment may be TRBD1 or TRBD2 (5 bases each). V was pared by 7 bases and J by 0 bases, with 12 bases between. Germline V gene data show CDR1 as MNHEY and CDR2 as SVGEGT. The CDR3 loop spans 15 amino acids.

The rearrangement uses TRBV2 and TRBJ2-5; D is unresolved. The germline CDR1 and CDR2 sequences are SNHLY and FYNNEI. Trimming shortened V by 0 bases and J by 11 bases, and 22 bases separated the two germline ends. The CDR3 is 16 amino acids. The CDR3: CASSEAERYSYNEQYF. The CDR3 DNA sequence: TGTGCCAGCAGTGAAGCTGAGAGATACTCCTACAATGAGCAGTACTTC.

The J gene is TRBJ1-2, the V gene TRBV29-1, with D possibly matching TRBD1 (6 bases). V was shortened by 3 bases and J by 6 bases, with 14 bases between the two germline ends. The CDR3 has 13 amino acids. CDR1 and CDR2 (germline): SQVTM, ANQGSEA. The CDR3 DNA reads TGCAGCGTTGAGGTAGCAGGGGAGCATGGCTACACCTTC. The encoded protein is CSVEVAGEHGYTF.

The chain couples TRBV6-1 to TRBJ2-5; 8 bases are a match to TRBD2. Trimming at V came to 6 bases and at J to 11 bases, leaving 14 bases not matched to a gene. The germline V gene has CDR1 MNHNS and CDR2 SASEGT. CDR3 size: 14 residues. The DNA of the CDR3 is TGTGCCAGCAGGACACTAGCGGCAGCGAGGGAGCAGTACTTC. This translates into CASRTLAAAREQYF.

The chain carries TRBV6-6 and TRBJ1-1; D not resolved. The ends were cut back, 9 bases at V and 1 base at J, with 12 bases in the middle. The CDR3 extends over 13 amino acids. Germline V gene sequence: CDR1 MNHNY, CDR2 SVGAGI (reference sequence). CDR3 DNA: TGTGCCAGACAGCGGCGGGGGAACACTGAAGCTTTCTTT. It is translated as CARQRRGNTEAFF.

V gene TRBV27 combines with J gene TRBJ1-2, with a tentative D call TRBD1 (6 bases). The germline V and J ends were trimmed by 2 bases and 4 bases, with 14 bases remaining between them. Germline V gives CDR1 MNHEY, CDR2 SMNVEV (reference sequence). The CDR3 is made up of 15 amino acids. The DNA for the CDR3 is TGTGCCAGCAGTTTAATGGGGGGGCTTCTCTATGGCTACACCTTC. Translating gives CASSLMGGLLYGYTF.

This clonotype has just a few counts. The rearrangement links TRBV6-2 or TRBV6-3 to TRBJ2-7, with D possibly matching TRBD1 (6 bases). The germline V gene has CDR1 MNHEY and CDR2 SVGEGT. The CDR3 is 15 residues long. Trimming took 5 bases from V and 5 from J, leaving 19 bases between them. Here the CDR3 DNA reads TGTGCCAGCAGTCTTACACAACAGGGCTCAGACGAGCAGTACTTC. Protein product: CASSLTQQGSDEQYF.

This chain uses TRBV7-9 with TRBJ2-1; 9 bases agree with TRBD2. CDR1 is SEHNR and CDR2 is FQNEAQ in the germline V gene (reference sequence). The CDR3 runs to 15 residues. V was pared by 0 bases and J by 9 bases, with 6 bases of the junction left unmatched. Here the CDR3 DNA reads TGTGCCAGCAGCTTAGCGGTAGCGGGGGTGAGTGAGCAGTTCTTC. This gives the protein CASSLAVAGVSEQFF. The entire variable domain, with the rest obtained from reference TRBV7-9 and TRBJ2-1, is as follows: DTGVSQNPRHKITKRGQNVTFRCDPISEHNRLYWYRQTLGQGPEFLTYFQNEAQLEKSRLLSDRFSAERPKGSFSTLEIQRTEQGDSAMYLCASSLAVAGVSEQFFGPGTRLTVL.

J is TRBJ2-1 and V is TRBV7-8; 7 bases map to TRBD1. The V and J ends lost 5 bases and 7 bases, in that order; junction bases with no gene match: 8. This CDR3 has 14 residues. Germline V gives CDR1 SGHVS, CDR2 FQNEAQ. The CDR3 nucleotides are TGTGCCAGCAGCCCCGGGGACAGTAGAAATGAGCAGTTCTTC. This sequence encodes CASSPGDSRNEQFF.

Of note for this clonotype: Germline and junction disagree at one end, which may indicate a read error. The chain carries TRBV7-9 and TRBJ2-7, with TRBD1 identical over 7 bases. Germline CDR1 is SEHNR and CDR2 is FQNEAQ (reference sequence). The CDR3 sequence is 13 residues long. Here the CDR3 DNA reads TGTACCAGCAGCTTGACAGGGCTTTACGAGCAGTACTTC. Translation gives CTSSLTGLYEQYF.

The V and J genes are TRBV20-1 and TRBJ2-3, with a weak D call TRBD1 (5 bases). The CDR3 loop spans 12 amino acids. In germline, CDR1 is DFQATT, CDR2 SNEGSKA (reference sequence). Trimming left V 3 bases short and J 10 bases short, with 14 bases between. DNA of the CDR3: TGCAGTGCTAGTTTGGGGCGATCACCGCAGTATTTT. Encoded protein: CSASLGRSPQYF.

The chain carries TRBV27 and TRBJ1-5, with a possible D match to TRBD1 (6 bases). This CDR3 is built from 16 residues. V was clipped by 1 base and J by 3 bases, with 13 bases between them. CDR1 is MNHEY, CDR2 SMNVEV, per germline (reference sequence). CDR3 in DNA: TGTGCCAGCAGTTTATTTGGGGGGGGGCCCAATCAGCCCCAGCATTTT. Its protein product is CASSLFGGGPNQPQHF.